The present TCR beta chain was sequenced within a study of vaccination effects on CD4 cells after COVID-19. Investigators separated out CD4+ T cells once about 10 days of culture had passed. Two-dose vaccination with either BNT162b2 or mRNA-1273 was given to the participants. A word on this clone: Antigen specificity is unknown.

TCRdb's copy holds only in-frame clones and misses some; the assay was immunoSEQ multiplex PCR. Of 30,000 or so clones listed, 74% are singletons. J gave up 11 bases and V 4 bases, and 16 bases lay outside the gene matches. CDR3 size: 15 residues. CDR1 SGHRS and CDR2 YFSETQ come from the germline V gene. The J gene is TRBJ2-3, the V gene TRBV5-1; the match to TRBD1 covers 7 bases. The specimen comprised CD4+ T cells from PBMCs cultured without peptide, sampled after COVID-19 vaccination. This clonotype was obtained from a human donor who received a COVID-19 vaccine. The CDR3 loop is CASSPGTDQLIEQYF. CDR3 in DNA: TGCGCCAGCAGCCCCGGGACAGACCAACTGATTGAGCAGTATTTT. Complete variable domain (other parts from reference TRBV5-1 and TRBJ2-3): KAGVTQTPRYLIKTRGQQVTLSCSPISGHRSVSWYQQTPGQGLQFLFEYFSETQRNKGNFPGRFSGRQFSNSRSEMNVSTLELGDSALYLCASSPGTDQLIEQYFGPGTRLTVL.